The entry below gives a single TCR beta chain sequence along with its context. This entry is derived from a study of regulatory T cells in long-lasting Graves disease. Combining iRepertoire HTBI primers with Arm-PCR of CDR3 regions, the authors built TCR beta libraries. TCRdb reprocessed the multiplex PCR reads via MiXCR and lists one record per CDR3 protein. The sample lists about 460,000 distinct CDR3 sequences; 22% were seen once. The CDR3 is made up of 16 amino acids. The germline V gene encodes CDR1 SEHNR and CDR2 FQNEAQ (reference sequence). V shed 0 bases and J shed 1 base, with 7 bases lying between them. Described time point: persistent/refractory GD, antithyroid drugs over 5 years with positive TRAb. The TCR library used RNA extracted from PBMCs.

The clonotype originates from a female donor with Graves disease. The sequencing used peripheral blood mononuclear cells (PBMCs), collected when the disease was refractory, from a patient treated with antithyroid drugs. V is TRBV7-9 and J is TRBJ2-6, with D perhaps TRBD1 (6 bases). CDR3 nucleotides: TGTGCCAGCAGCTTAGCAACAGGGTCTGGGGCCAACGTCCTGACTTTC. It translates to CASSLATGSGANVLTF.